This TCR beta chain was retrieved from a study of blood T cell repertoires in COVID-19. Original processing notes: Estimation of nucleated cell counts relied on the amplification of reference gene primers. Measured with immunoSEQ multiplex PCR; TCRdb has only the in-frame clones, and not every one. V and J calls and clone size are as listed in that table; D and trimming were resolved from the DNA. The sample gives about 200,000 clones, nearly 90% of which show up once; 15% to 20% is in the top ten. The J segment lost 7 bases and the V segment lost 2 bases, leaving 4 bases of the junction unmatched. There are 16 residues in the CDR3. Per germline, CDR1 MNHEY and CDR2 SVGAGI. Remarks on this clone: The same CDR3 arises from other DNA sequences in this sample as well.

The TCR sequence derives from a man in his fifties with COVID-19, enrolled during active disease. Material: peripheral blood. This rearrangement joins TRBV6-5 to TRBJ2-1, with 14 bases fitting TRBD2. The CDR3 DNA sequence: TGTGCCAGCAGTTACACCGGACTAGCGGGAGGAAATGAGCAGTTCTTC. This encodes CASSYTGLAGGNEQFF.